This T cell receptor (beta chain) was sequenced during a study of beta chain features in type 1 diabetes. Whole-study results and caveats: VDJ junctions from type 1 diabetes patients carried fewer insertions and larger deletions. For Type 1 diabetes patients, all four CD4+ subsets carried TCRB CDR3s that were moderately but significantly shorter.

The investigators reverse transcribed all of the isolated RNA, so they sequenced expressed TCRB transcripts. The study sequenced naive, central memory and regulatory T cell samples to an average of approximately 3.5 million reads. Here immunoSEQ multiplex PCR was the method, and the copy in TCRdb shows in-frame clones only, minus some. This table has 350,000 to 450,000 clones, about 14% appearing once. Germline V gene sequence: CDR1 MGHRA, CDR2 YSYEKL. The CDR3 consists of 14 residues. Trimming pared 2 bases from V and 10 bases from J, leaving 12 bases between. Comments on this clone: What it binds is not known.

The sample consisted of naive CD4+ T cells from blood. The V and J genes are TRBV4-1 and TRBJ1-6; D possibly corresponds to TRBD1 (5 bases). This TCR came from a man under 40 in good health. The CDR3 DNA reads as TGCGCCAGCAGCCAACCCAGACAGAAATCACCCCTCCACTTT. Translating it yields CASSQPRQKSPLHF.